The 10 T cell receptor beta chains below were found in one sample sequenced in a study of CD8 T cells in Susac syndrome. A quantity of roughly 0.5 to 1 ug RNA underwent reverse transcription using random hexamers. One entry per CDR3 protein, called by TCRdb with MiXCR from the immunoSEQ multiplex PCR reads. The sample comprises about 76,000 distinct CDR3 sequences, around 93% of which are singletons, and about 0.41% rests with the top ten. The material sequenced was CD8+ T cells from PBMCs. These receptors came from a human donor with Susac syndrome.

Only one count was recorded for this clonotype. This chain connects TRBV4-3 to TRBJ1-1, with D maybe TRBD1 (6 bases). CDR3 size: 15 residues. CDR1 LGHNA and CDR2 YSLEER come from the germline V gene. V was trimmed by 1 base and J by 5 bases, leaving 14 bases between them. CDR3 DNA: TGCGCCAGCAGCCAAGCTCGGGGGCGGGGGACTGAAGCTTTCTTT. Its protein is CASSQARGRGTEAFF.

This rearrangement joins TRBV7-2 to TRBJ2-7; D is undetermined. V dropped 1 base and J dropped 2 bases, with 3 bases sitting between them. Per the germline V gene, CDR1 is SGHTA and CDR2 is FQGNSA. The CDR3 extends over 12 amino acids. The CDR3 region has the DNA TGTGCCAGCAGCTTAGTGGCCTACGAGCAGTACTTC. Its translation is CASSLVAYEQYF.

This rearrangement joins TRBV5-8 to TRBJ2-1, with unresolved D. Trimming shortened V by 1 base and J by 4 bases, and 3 bases separated the two germline ends. The CDR3 spans 12 residues. The germline gives CDR1 SGHTS, CDR2 YDEGEE. The CDR3, as DNA: TGTGCCAGCAGCTTGAGATACAATGAGCAGTTCTTC. This translates into CASSLRYNEQFF.

This clonotype was picked up a small number of times. The rearrangement joins TRBV11-2 to TRBJ2-1; TRBD2 is a possible D gene (10 bases). The germline CDR1 and CDR2 sequences are SGHAT and FQNNGV. V was cut by 8 bases and J by 12 bases, with 20 bases left in between. This CDR3 spans 13 amino acids. The CDR3 DNA follows: TGTGCCAGCTCCGGACTAGCGGACAGGGGGCAGTTCTTC. Translating gives CASSGLADRGQFF.

The rearrangement links TRBV3-1 to TRBJ1-1; unclear D gene. Trimming stripped 4 bases from V and 5 bases from J, with 8 bases between. This CDR3 region has 12 residues. Germline CDR1 and CDR2: LGHDT and YNNKEL (reference sequence). The DNA for the CDR3 is TGTGCCAGCAGCCTATCAATGACTGAAGCTTTCTTT. Translated: CASSLSMTEAFF.

This chain connects TRBV12-3 or TRBV12-4 to TRBJ1-6; 9 nucleotides align to TRBD1. The J segment lost 8 bases and the V segment lost 6 bases, leaving 5 bases of the junction unmatched. CDR3 length: 14 residues. DNA for the CDR3: TGTGCCAGCAGCCTTGACAGGGGGGATTCACCCCTCCACTTT. It specifies CASSLDRGDSPLHF.

The rearrangement links TRBV9 to TRBJ2-1, with TRBD2 identical over 11 bases. CDR1 is SGDLS, CDR2 YYNGEE, per germline. V was clipped by 4 bases and J by 7 bases; unmatched bases: 4. CDR3 length: 14 amino acids. The CDR3 region has the DNA TGTGCCAGCAGCTTTAGCGGGAGGGTAAATGAGCAGTTCTTC. It is translated as CASSFSGRVNEQFF.

In regard to this clonotype: A read error may produce the germline difference seen at one junction end. J is TRBJ2-2 and V is TRBV6-2 or TRBV6-3; 10 bases map to TRBD1. The CDR3 consists of 16 residues. The germline V gene encodes CDR1 MNHEY and CDR2 SVGEGT. The CDR3 region is CASSHSGTGVTGELFF. The CDR3 DNA reads TGTGCCAGCAGTCACTCCGGGACAGGGGTCACCGGGGAGCTGTTTTTT.

This clonotype was picked up a small number of times. V gene TRBV6-2 or TRBV6-3 combines with J gene TRBJ2-5; TRBD1 matches at 9 bases. V lost 6 bases and J lost 1; bases outside the gene matches: 0. The CDR3 consists of 13 residues. CDR1 and CDR2 from the germline V gene are MNHEY and SVGEGT. The CDR3, as DNA: TGTGCCAGCAGGGGACAGGGCCAAGAGACCCAGTACTTC. It encodes CASRGQGQETQYF.

The chain employs TRBV28 and TRBJ1-5, with D unclear. The CDR3 extends over 14 amino acids. Germline CDR1 reads MDHEN; CDR2 reads SYDVKM. Trimming shortened V by 3 bases and J by 7 bases, and 13 bases separated the two germline ends. This chain's CDR3 is CASSFGGLGQPQHF. The CDR3 nucleotides read TGTGCCAGCAGTTTCGGAGGGTTGGGACAGCCCCAGCATTTT.